A selection of T cell receptor beta chains follows, all from one sample in a study of blood T cell repertoires in COVID-19. Data came from immunoSEQ multiplex PCR; TCRdb stores just in-frame clones and leaves some out. The table has 450,000 to 500,000 clones, roughly nine tenths seen once; the top ten hold roughly 8.5%. Sequencing was done on a sample of PBMCs or T cells enriched from blood (not recorded which). The receptors were sampled from a woman between 55 and 75 years old who had recovered from COVID-19. Both conserved end residues are part of each CDR3. The D gene is left open where the match is weak. A row's size may be missing; if present it is once, few, many or a size class.

TRBD1 14 TRBJ1-5 TRBV18 . TGTGCCAGCTCACGGACAGGGGATAATCAGCCCCAGCATTTT CASSRTGDNQPQHF
. 13 TRBJ1-1 TRBV7-9 once TGTGCCAGCAATTCTAGGGGGGGCACTGAAGCTTTCTTT CASNSRGGTEAFF
TRBD1 15 TRBJ2-1 TRBV18 . TGTGCCAGCTCTTCTGACAGGGTCTCCTACAATGAGCAGTTCTTC CASSSDRVSYNEQFF
. 15 TRBJ2-3 TRBV11-2 . TGTGCCAGCAGCTTAGTTTTGGCTTCCACAGATACGCAGTATTTT CASSLVLASTDTQYF
TRBD1 15 TRBJ1-6 TRBV2 . TGTGCCAGCAGTCGCGACAGGGGCCGGAATTCACCCCTCCACTTT CASSRDRGRNSPLHF
. 14 TRBJ1-5 TRBV4-1 . TGCGCCAGTGCTCCCGACAGGTCGCAACAGCCCCAGCATTTT CASAPDRSQQPQHF
TRBD1 14 TRBJ1-3 TRBV5-1 . TGCGCCAGCAGCTGGGCAGGGGGCGGAAACACCATATATTTT CASSWAGGGNTIYF
TRBD2 13 TRBJ2-3 TRBV19 . TGTGCCAGTAGTAAGCGGGGGACGGATACGCAGTATTTT CASSKRGTDTQYF
TRBD2 19 TRBJ2-2 TRBV4-2 . TGTGCCAGCAGCCCCCGAAAGGCTAGCGGGGGCCCCAGGGCCGGGGAGCTGTTTTTT CASSPRKASGGPRAGELFF
. 11 TRBJ2-5 TRBV6-5 . TGTGCCAGTGGAGCGTGGGAGACCCAGTACTTC CASGAWETQYF
TRBD1 14 TRBJ1-2 TRBV3-1/TRBV3-2 once TGTGCCAGCAGCTTGGGACAGGGAGGCTATGGCTACACCTTC CASSLGQGGYGYTF
. 15 TRBJ1-2 TRBV7-9 . TGTGCCAGCAGCCCAAGTCAGGCAACCCCGGGAGGCTACACCTTC CASSPSQATPGGYTF
. 15 TRBJ2-2 TRBV19 . TGTGCCAGTAGATTCGGGGGGCTAAACACCGGGGAGCTGTTTTTT CASRFGGLNTGELFF
TRBD1 17 TRBJ2-2 TRBV19 . TGTGCCAGTAGTATGGGGGAAGGGACAGTTGGGACCGGGGAGCTGTTTTTT CASSMGEGTVGTGELFF
. 12 TRBJ1-1 TRBV29-1 . TGCAGCGTTGGACTTCTGAACACTGAAGCTTTCTTT CSVGLLNTEAFF
TRBD1 14 TRBJ1-2 TRBV4-1 . TGCGCCAGCAGCCCTTCGACAGGGAACTATGGCTACACCTTC CASSPSTGNYGYTF
. 14 TRBJ1-6 TRBV19 . TGTGCCAGTAGTATACAGGTCCATAATTCACCCCTCCACTTT CASSIQVHNSPLHF
TRBD2 15 TRBJ2-3 TRBV2 . TGTGCCAGCAGTGAAGTAGCGGGGGGGCAAGATACGCAGTATTTT CASSEVAGGQDTQYF
TRBD2 17 TRBJ2-1 TRBV5-5 once TGTGCCAGCAGCTCCTTAGCGGGGGGAAGCTCCTACAATGAGCAGTTCTTC CASSSLAGGSSYNEQFF
. 16 TRBJ2-2 TRBV6-1 few TGTGCCAGCAGTGAAGCTCGAGGGGGTCGTACCGGGGAGCTGTTTTTT CASSEARGGRTGELFF
. 15 TRBJ1-4 TRBV27 once TGTGCCAGCAGGGGGTGGGGGGGGAATGAAGAAAAACTGTTTTTT CASRGWGGNEEKLFF
. 12 TRBJ1-4 TRBV25-1 . TGTGCCAGCAGTGACAGGGAGGGGAAACTGTTTTTT CASSDREGKLFF
. 16 TRBJ1-4 TRBV6-6 . TGTGCCAGCAGGCGAAGCCGGGGGGACCCTAATGAAAAACTGTTTTTT CASRRSRGDPNEKLFF
. 15 TRBJ2-3 TRBV27 . TGTGCCAGCAGTCACCGGGGGACCCACACAGATACGCAGTATTTT CASSHRGTHTDTQYF
. 14 TRBJ2-7 TRBV2 once TGTGCCAGCAGTGAATTCAACAGGCTGGGAGAGCAGTACTTC CASSEFNRLGEQYF
. 14 TRBJ2-1 TRBV7-9 . TGTGCCAGCAGCTTACCGGGACAAGTAAATGAGCAGTTCTTC CASSLPGQVNEQFF
. 17 TRBJ2-5 TRBV3-1/TRBV3-2 . TGTGCCAGCAGCCAGAACCTGGGACGGGGGGCGGGTGAGACCCAGTACTTC CASSQNLGRGAGETQYF
TRBD1 15 TRBJ1-4 TRBV10-3 . TGTGCCATCAGTGAAGGAGGGGCACAGGGGGAAAAACTGTTTTTT CAISEGGAQGEKLFF
TRBD1 13 TRBJ1-2 TRBV29-1 . TGCAGCGTTGAGGGGACAGCTAACTATGGCTACACCTTC CSVEGTANYGYTF
. 15 TRBJ2-7 TRBV11-2 . TGTGCCAGCAGCTACGAACCGGGACACGCGTACGAGCAGTACTTC CASSYEPGHAYEQYF
TRBD1 14 TRBJ2-1 TRBV6-5 many TGTGCCAGCAGAGGGACAGGGGAGTACAATGAGCAGTTCTTC CASRGTGEYNEQFF
. 16 TRBJ2-1 TRBV1 . TGCACCAGCAGCCAAAGGACTAGGAGGGCCTACAATGAGCAGTTCTTC CTSSQRTRRAYNEQFF
. 15 TRBJ1-1 TRBV29-1 . TGCAGCGTTGAACTCTCCACCTCGGGAGACACTGAAGCTTTCTTT CSVELSTSGDTEAFF
TRBD1 16 TRBJ1-1 TRBV5-1 . TGCGCCAGCAGCGAAAGGGAAAACAGGGGTGGGACTGAAGCTTTCTTT CASSERENRGGTEAFF
TRBD1 13 TRBJ1-5 TRBV19 . TGTGCCAGCTCCCGGGACAGAAATCAGCCCCAGCATTTT CASSRDRNQPQHF
. 14 TRBJ1-3 TRBV4-1 . TGCGCCAGCAGCCAAGTGCAGGGGGGAAACACCATATATTTT CASSQVQGGNTIYF
. 15 TRBJ1-5 TRBV5-1 . TGCGCCAGCAGCTTGGCCGGGGAGGAATATCAGCCCCAGCATTTT CASSLAGEEYQPQHF
. 12 TRBJ1-1 TRBV12-3/TRBV12-4 few TGTGCCAGTGAGGGGGTAGGCGCTGAAGCTTTCTTT CASEGVGAEAFF
. 14 TRBJ1-2 TRBV27 . TGTGCCAGCAGTTTAGGTGGGGGGGCGGGTGGCTACACCTTC CASSLGGGAGGYTF
TRBD1 15 TRBJ1-6 TRBV3-1/TRBV3-2 . TGTGCCAGCAGCCGACCGGGACAGTTGGGTTCACCCCTCCACTTT CASSRPGQLGSPLHF